Listed here is a single T cell receptor (beta chain). The sample originates from a study of blood T cell repertoires in COVID-19. Study in general: The samples span acute and convalescent COVID-19 from the United States, Italy and Spain. Sources were T cells, B-cell-depleted T cells, or PBMCs; the material itself was cDNA or gDNA.

Patients of the Seattle cohort, enrolled during active infection, were followed longitudinally. Using immunoSEQ multiplex PCR, the repertoire was profiled, and TCRdb retains in-frame clones only, with some absent. The sample consists of about 99,000 clones, roughly 76% of them appearing once. CDR1 and CDR2 from the germline V gene are MNHEY and SMNVEV (reference sequence). CDR3 length equals 15 residues. The J segment lost 8 bases and the V segment lost 2 bases, leaving 12 bases of the junction unmatched. The receptor comes from a man older than 75 with COVID-19, enrolled during active disease. The V gene is TRBV27, the J gene TRBJ2-7; TRBD1 aligns across 7 bases. The sequenced sample was peripheral blood. The CDR3 nucleotides read TGTGCCAGCAGTTTAGACCGGACAGGACCTTTAAAGCAGTACTTC. It encodes CASSLDRTGPLKQYF.